This TCR beta chain was captured by sequencing in a study of blood T cell repertoires in COVID-19. Across the study: T cells, B-cell-depleted T cells, or PBMCs supplied cDNA or gDNA.

The germline CDR1 and CDR2 sequences are LGHNA and YSLEER. Trimming removed 0 bases at V and 0 bases at J, with 5 bases between. This CDR3 comprises 14 residues. Source study methods: Reference gene primers were amplified, and this amplification served to estimate nucleated cell counts. Some clones are missing from TCRdb's copy, which holds only in-frame ones; the method was immunoSEQ multiplex PCR. V and J calls and clone size follow that table, whereas D and trimming were derived from the DNA. The table records roughly 120,000 clones, about 80% of them present only once. The clonotype was recovered from a woman older than 75 with acute or convalescent COVID-19. What was sequenced was peripheral blood. The V gene is TRBV4-3, the J gene TRBJ1-2; no firm D call. CDR3 residues: CASSQEGTNYGYTF. The CDR3 DNA is TGCGCCAGCAGCCAAGAGGGCACTAACTATGGCTACACCTTC.